Each of the 9 T cell receptor beta chains below was sequenced from the same sample in a study of cytomegalovirus exposure and HLA in healthy donors. Method: immunoSEQ multiplex PCR; TCRdb's copy keeps in-frame clones and lacks some. The sample lists 70,000 to 80,000 clones, 85% to 95% seen once, with more than 2.5% in the top ten. Material: PBMCs. These receptor sequences come from a young woman in good health and CMV-seropositive.

V and J are TRBV28 and TRBJ1-5; 11 nucleotides align to TRBD1. This CDR3 is built from 14 residues. Germline V CDR1 and CDR2: MDHEN, SYDVKM. Trimming removed 10 bases from V and 3 bases from J; junction bases left unmatched: 5. The CDR3 nucleotides read TGTGCCACCGCGGACAGGGGGCTCAATCAGCCCCAGCATTTT. This translates into CATADRGLNQPQHF.

As regards this clone: Additional DNA sequences in this sample encode the identical CDR3. The chain is built from TRBV2 and TRBJ2-7; D is ambiguous. The germline gives CDR1 SNHLY, CDR2 FYNNEI. CDR3 length: 13 amino acids. V dropped 10 bases and J dropped 0 bases, with 13 bases sitting between them. CDR3 sequence (DNA): TGTGCCACATGGAACCGGAGCTCCTACGAGCAGTACTTC. Encoded protein: CATWNRSSYEQYF. Using reference TRBV2 and TRBJ2-7 for the parts outside the CDR3, the full variable domain is EPEVTQTPSHQVTQMGQEVILRCVPISNHLYFYWYRQILGQKVEFLVSFYNNEISEKSEIFDDQFSVERPDGSNFTLKIRSTKLEDSAMYFCATWNRSSYEQYFGPGTRLTVT.

This rearrangement joins TRBV5-1 to TRBJ1-1; D is undetermined. CDR3 size: 11 residues. Germline V CDR1 and CDR2: SGHRS, YFSETQ. Trimming pared 0 bases from V and 8 bases from J, leaving 5 bases between. The CDR3 here is CASSLDREAFF. Here the CDR3 DNA reads TGCGCCAGCAGCTTGGACCGGGAAGCTTTCTTT.

V gene TRBV18 combines with J gene TRBJ2-2, with 10 nucleotides matching TRBD1. Germline values: CDR1 KGHSH, CDR2 LQKENI. The J segment lost 5 bases and the V segment lost 5 bases, leaving 20 bases of the junction unmatched. The CDR3 sequence is 20 residues long. This CDR3 reads CASSRTQSGTGVRRTGELFF. The DNA of the CDR3 is TGTGCCAGCTCAAGAACGCAATCCGGGACAGGGGTAAGGCGGACCGGGGAGCTGTTTTTT.

There are a few counts of this clone. This chain links TRBV5-1 with TRBJ2-2; 9 bases fit TRBD2. V gave up 3 bases and J gave up 9 bases; unmatched junction bases: 12. The CDR3 is 16 residues long. Germline CDR1 reads SGHRS; CDR2 reads YFSETQ. CDR3 protein: CASSSVGSGRPWELFF. The CDR3 DNA sequence: TGCGCCAGCAGCTCTGTCGGTAGCGGGAGACCCTGGGAGCTGTTTTTT.

The chain carries TRBV7-9 and TRBJ1-2; TRBD1 might be the D (5 bases). The V gene lost 0 bases and the J gene lost 8 bases, with 22 bases spanning the gap. CDR3 length: 17 amino acids. The germline gives CDR1 SEHNR, CDR2 FQNEAQ (reference sequence). The CDR3 coding sequence is TGTGCCAGCAGCTTAGCGCATATTACAGGAGAACTCGGGGGCTACACCTTC. As protein: CASSLAHITGELGGYTF.

The CDR3 loop reads CASSFPRSEYEQYF. CDR3 coding DNA: TGTGCCAGCAGCTTCCCTAGGTCGGAGTACGAGCAGTACTTC. The J gene is TRBJ2-7, the V gene TRBV7-2; D not resolved. Germline V CDR1 and CDR2: SGHTA, FQGNSA. The CDR3 totals 14 residues. V was clipped by 3 bases and J by 4 bases, with 13 bases between them.

This chain links TRBV28 with TRBJ2-3; 10 nucleotides align to TRBD2. Trimming at V came to 3 bases and at J to 6 bases, leaving 9 bases not matched to a gene. CDR3 length: 16 residues. Germline lookup yields CDR1 MDHEN and CDR2 SYDVKM. CDR3 in amino acids: CASSFAGTSESDTQYF. In DNA, the CDR3 is TGTGCCAGCAGTTTCGCCGGGACTAGCGAGTCGGATACGCAGTATTTT.

The chain uses TRBV27 and TRBJ1-2, with TRBD1 matching 9 bases. V lost 0 bases and J lost 8; bases outside the gene matches: 7. CDR3 size: 15 residues. The germline V gene has CDR1 MNHEY and CDR2 SMNVEV (reference sequence). The CDR3 sequence: CASSLSYRGRGGYTF. CDR3 sequence (DNA): TGTGCCAGCAGTTTATCCTACAGGGGGCGGGGAGGCTACACCTTC.